This T cell receptor (beta chain) was recovered during a study of early T cells in non-severe SARS-CoV-2 infection. Study-wide context: Chains were not paired, and sequencing was done on bulk RNA from unsorted whole blood.

Attachment of unique molecular identifiers was made to individual cDNA molecules. TCRdb called the 5' RACE reads again in MiXCR, with one record for every CDR3 protein. The table has around 37,000 distinct CDR3 sequences, approximately 10% seen once; the top ten hold approximately 13%. The length of the CDR3 is 13 residues. Germline assignment: CDR1 MNHEY and CDR2 SVGEGT. The V gene lost 8 bases and the J gene lost 8 bases, with 18 bases spanning the gap. This clonotype was counted many times. The chain employs TRBV6-2 or TRBV6-3 and TRBJ1-2, with D possibly matching TRBD1 (6 bases). Sequencing was carried out using whole blood. The sequence came from an adult who was a healthcare worker with PCR-confirmed SARS-CoV-2 infection or an uninfected control (not recorded which). The CDR3 DNA reads TGTGCCAGCGTCCAACAGGGAAGAGGAGGCTACACCTTC. Its translation is CASVQQGRGGYTF.